The 15 T cell receptor beta chains reported below all come from one sample, sequenced in a study of shared clonotypes between healthy human individuals. The data were produced by immunoSEQ multiplex PCR, yet TCRdb's version contains in-frame clones alone and is incomplete. The table records 90,000 to 150,000 clones, about 70% of them present only once. Sequenced: memory CD8+ T cells sorted from blood. Specified subset: CD45RO+ cells pooled with CCR7-negative TemRA cells. The receptors derive from a woman aged 30 to 39 in good health.

This sequence joins TRBV5-1 and TRBJ2-7; TRBD1 might be the D (5 bases). V shed 5 bases and J shed 0 bases, with 9 bases lying between them. Germline V gene lookup returns CDR1 SGHRS and CDR2 YFSETQ. The CDR3 length is 13 residues. CDR3 sequence reads: CASSYRFSYEQYF. CDR3 bases: TGCGCCAGCAGTTACAGGTTCTCCTACGAGCAGTACTTC.

This clone showed up many times. The chain combines TRBV6-1 with TRBJ2-5; unclear D gene. There are 14 residues in the CDR3. The germline V gene encodes CDR1 MNHNS and CDR2 SASEGT. The V and J ends lost 1 base and 0 bases respectively, with 6 bases between them. CDR3 nucleotide sequence: TGTGCCAGCAGTGAAGGAAGGGACCAAGAGACCCAGTACTTC. Translating gives CASSEGRDQETQYF.

In its sample, this clone was seen once. The chain employs TRBV25-1 and TRBJ1-2, with a possible D match to TRBD1 (5 bases). The CDR3 runs to 14 residues. In germline, CDR1 is MGHDK, CDR2 SYGVNS. The V end was cut by 6 bases, the J end by 4 bases, with 15 bases between. In nucleotides, the CDR3 is TGTGCCAGCAGCGGTTTGGGGCAGGGCTATGGCTACACCTTC. It specifies CASSGLGQGYGYTF.

This chain uses TRBV28 with TRBJ1-2; unclear D gene. Germline V gene lookup returns CDR1 MDHEN and CDR2 SYDVKM. The CDR3 sequence is 13 residues long. V lost 1 base, J lost 2 bases, and 5 bases lay in between. The CDR3 loop reads CASSLSQNYGYTF. CDR3 bases: TGTGCCAGCAGTTTATCTCAGAACTATGGCTACACCTTC.

The V call is TRBV16, the J call TRBJ2-1; 8 bases fit TRBD2. CDR3 size: 17 residues. With 3 bases clipped from V and 6 bases from J, the junction kept 13 bases outside the gene matches. Looked up from germline, CDR1 is KGHSY and CDR2 is FQNENV. The CDR3 DNA reads as TGTGCCAGCAGCCATCTACTGAGCGGGAGTGGTCGCAATGAGCAGTTCTTC. This sequence encodes CASSHLLSGSGRNEQFF.

The rearrangement joins TRBV6-1 to TRBJ2-7; a possible D gene is TRBD2 (6 bases). Trimming left V 1 base short and J 2 bases short, with 12 bases between. The CDR3 loop spans 15 amino acids. Germline lookup yields CDR1 MNHNS and CDR2 SASEGT. The CDR3 DNA follows: TGTGCCAGCAGTGAAGAATTAGCGGAGGCCTACGAGCAGTACTTC. This encodes CASSEELAEAYEQYF.

This clone was recorded a few times. The V and J genes are TRBV7-8 and TRBJ1-4, with 10 nucleotides matching TRBD1. This CDR3 has 15 amino acids. Germline V gives CDR1 SGHVS, CDR2 FQNEAQ. J lost 6 bases, V lost 3 bases, and 4 bases had no gene match. The chain's CDR3 is CASSFAGTGDEKLFF. In nucleotides, the CDR3 is TGTGCCAGCAGCTTCGCCGGGACAGGGGATGAAAAACTGTTTTTT.

As to this clone: The same CDR3 can be traced to other DNA sequences in this sample. This rearrangement joins TRBV9 to TRBJ1-1, with D unclear. Per germline, CDR1 SGDLS and CDR2 YYNGEE. The CDR3 spans 13 residues. Trimming cost V 2 bases and J 4 bases, with 9 bases left between them. The chain's CDR3 is CASSVAWGTEAFF. The CDR3 nucleotides are TGTGCCAGCAGCGTGGCATGGGGCACTGAAGCTTTCTTT. The full variable domain, in which reference TRBV9 and TRBJ1-1 provide the parts outside the CDR3, is DSGVTQTPKHLITATGQRVTLRCSPRSGDLSVYWYQQSLDQGLQFLIQYYNGEERAKGNILERFSAQQFPDLHSELNLSSLELGDSALYFCASSVAWGTEAFFGQGTRLTVV.

The chain employs TRBV7-2 and TRBJ2-7; 15 bases align to TRBD2. Germline V CDR1 and CDR2: SGHTA, FQGNSA. The CDR3 is 16 amino acids. V was pared by 4 bases and J by 2 bases, with 3 bases of the junction left unmatched. CDR3 amino acids: CASSWTSGRVAYEQYF. The CDR3 coding sequence is TGTGCCAGCAGCTGGACTAGCGGGAGGGTCGCCTACGAGCAGTACTTC.

The V and J genes are TRBV25-1 and TRBJ2-6; D might be TRBD1 (5 bases). There are 18 residues in the CDR3. From germline, CDR1 is MGHDK and CDR2 SYGVNS. V lost 3 bases, J lost 4 bases, and 19 bases lay in between. The DNA of the CDR3 is TGTGCCAGCAGTGAGAAGAAGGGGTCGGGTTCCGGGGCCAACGTCCTGACTTTC. Amino acid sequence: CASSEKKGSGSGANVLTF.

The CDR3 region is CASSYPPSSLHF. CDR3 DNA sequence: TGTGCCAGCAGTTACCCCCCCTCGTCCCTCCACTTT. The V call is TRBV6-5, the J call TRBJ1-6; no definite D call. CDR1 MNHEY and CDR2 SVGAGI come from the germline V gene. V was clipped by 2 bases and J by 14 bases, with 10 bases between them. The CDR3 loop spans 12 amino acids.

This clone was counted once. This chain connects TRBV5-4 to TRBJ2-7, with TRBD2 matching 11 bases. V trimming: 4 bases; J trimming: 4 bases; junction bases outside the gene matches: 4. Germline loops: CDR1 SGHNT, CDR2 YYREEE (reference sequence). The length of the CDR3 is 14 residues. The CDR3 sequence: CASSEGLAVYEQYF. The CDR3 region has the DNA TGTGCCAGCAGCGAGGGACTAGCGGTTTACGAGCAGTACTTC.

The V call is TRBV1, the J call TRBJ2-5; the DNA was not compared with TRBD2, the D call given in the table. TRBV1 is a known pseudogene. There are 18 residues in the CDR3. CDR3 sequence (DNA): TGCACCAGCCGACCTGAGATAGCGGGAGGGCCAGGGGGAGAGACCCAGTACTTC. Encoded protein: CTSRPEIAGGPGGETQYF.

The V and J genes are TRBV5-1 and TRBJ1-2; the D gene is possibly TRBD1 (5 bases). Germline CDR1 reads SGHRS; CDR2 reads YFSETQ. CDR3 length: 16 residues. Trimming stripped 3 bases from V and 1 base from J, with 16 bases between. The CDR3 spells CASSSRGGENNYGYTF. CDR3 coding DNA: TGCGCCAGCAGCTCAAGGGGCGGGGAAAATAACTATGGCTACACCTTC.

This clone has more than one count but fewer than ten. The V call is TRBV7-6, the J call TRBJ2-1; 8 nucleotides line up with TRBD2. The junction had 8 bases not matched to a gene; V was cut back by 5 bases and J by 5 bases. CDR1 and CDR2 from the germline V gene are SGHVS and FNYEAQ. There are 15 residues in the CDR3. The CDR3 loop is CASSQAGATNNEQFF. CDR3 DNA sequence: TGTGCCAGCAGCCAAGCGGGAGCCACGAACAATGAGCAGTTCTTC.